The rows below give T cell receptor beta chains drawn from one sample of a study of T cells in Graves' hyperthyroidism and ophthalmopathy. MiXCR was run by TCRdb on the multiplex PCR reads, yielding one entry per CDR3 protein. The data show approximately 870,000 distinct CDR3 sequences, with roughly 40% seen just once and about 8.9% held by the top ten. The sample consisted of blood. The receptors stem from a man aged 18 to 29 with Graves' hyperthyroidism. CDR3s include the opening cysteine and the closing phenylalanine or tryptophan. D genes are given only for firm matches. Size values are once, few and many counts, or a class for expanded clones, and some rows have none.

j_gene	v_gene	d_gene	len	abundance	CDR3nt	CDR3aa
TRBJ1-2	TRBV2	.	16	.	TGTGCCAGCAGTGCTAGTAACGACAGAGTTAACTATGGCTACACCTTC	CASSASNDRVNYGYTF
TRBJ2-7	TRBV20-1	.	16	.	TGCAGTGCTAGGGGGGGCGGGAACCCCAGCGACTACGAGCAGTACTTC	CSARGGGNPSDYEQYF
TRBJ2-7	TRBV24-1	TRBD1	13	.	TGTGCCACCGGGACAGGGGAGTCTGACGAGCAGTACTTC	CATGTGESDEQYF
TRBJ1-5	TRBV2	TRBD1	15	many	TGTGCCAGTGCACAGGGGTTCGAGGGCAATCAGCCCCAGCATTTT	CASAQGFEGNQPQHF
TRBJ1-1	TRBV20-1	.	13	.	TGCAGTGCAAACAGGGAGGCGAACACTGAAGCTTTCTTT	CSANREANTEAFF
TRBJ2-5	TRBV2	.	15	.	TGTGCCAGCAGTGAAGGGGAGCTGAGCAATCAGCCCCAGTACTTC	CASSEGELSNQPQYF
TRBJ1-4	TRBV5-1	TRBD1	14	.	TGCGCCAGCAAGGAACAGGGGAGTAATGAAAAACTGTTTTTT	CASKEQGSNEKLFF
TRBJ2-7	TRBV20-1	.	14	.	TGCAGTGCTAGAGATGAGGGTTTCTCCTACGAGCAGTACTTC	CSARDEGFSYEQYF
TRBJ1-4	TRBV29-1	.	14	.	TGCAGCGTTGAAGAAGGAACGGGGAATGAAAAACTGTTTTTT	CSVEEGTGNEKLFF
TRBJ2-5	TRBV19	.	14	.	TGTGCCAGCTTACCCCCGACCGGGCTAGAGACCCAGTACTTC	CASLPPTGLETQYF
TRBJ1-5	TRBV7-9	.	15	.	TGTGCCAGCAGCTTAGGGGGATATGGGAATCAGCCCCAGCATTTT	CASSLGGYGNQPQHF
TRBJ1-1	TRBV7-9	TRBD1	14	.	TGTGCCAGCCGACGGAGGCAGGGGGCCATGGGAGCTTTCTTT	CASRRRQGAMGAFF
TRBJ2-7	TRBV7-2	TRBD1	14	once	TGTGCCAGCAACCCGGGACAGGCGGTCTACGAGCAGTACTTC	CASNPGQAVYEQYF
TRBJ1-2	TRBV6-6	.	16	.	TGTGCCAGCAGCCATCTCTGGGAAAGGGCTAACTATGGCTACACCTTC	CASSHLWERANYGYTF
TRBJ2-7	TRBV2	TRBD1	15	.	TGTGCCAGCTCACCACCCATCCGACAGGGGTACGAGCAGTACTTC	CASSPPIRQGYEQYF
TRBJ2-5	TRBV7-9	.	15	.	TGTGCCAGCAGCCAGAGAGCAGCGGTCGCAGAGACCCAGTACTTC	CASSQRAAVAETQYF
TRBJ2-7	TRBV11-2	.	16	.	TGTGCCAGCAGCCGCGCGATCGGGAGAGAGATCTACGAGCAGTACTTC	CASSRAIGREIYEQYF
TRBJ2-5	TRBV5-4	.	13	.	TGTGCCAGCAGCTTGTTCGCACAAGAGACCCAGTACTTC	CASSLFAQETQYF
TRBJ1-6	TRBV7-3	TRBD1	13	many	TGTGCCAGCAGCAGAACAGGGGCTGCACCCCTCCACTTT	CASSRTGAAPLHF
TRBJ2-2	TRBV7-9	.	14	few	TGTGCCAGCTTAAGGGACGCGAACACCGGGGAGCTGTTTTTT	CASLRDANTGELFF
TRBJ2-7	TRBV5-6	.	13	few	TGTGCCAGCAGGCGGCTAGCGACCTACGAGCAGTACTTC	CASRRLATYEQYF
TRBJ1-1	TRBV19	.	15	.	TGTGCCAGTAGTATTACCCCAGAGCCAGTCTTTGAAGCTTTCTTT	CASSITPEPVFEAFF
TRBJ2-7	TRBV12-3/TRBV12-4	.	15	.	TGTGCTAGTGCCCCTTTGGAGAGGTTGACCTACGAGCAGTACTTC	CASAPLERLTYEQYF